This TCR beta chain is from a study of cytomegalovirus exposure and HLA in healthy donors. Background on the study: The use of the same platform for the 110 or so validation repertoires and the roughly 700 first-cohort repertoires was reported by a later analysis. Regarding the study as a whole: In the 120 validation repertoires, about 95% of cluster scores exceeded 0, per a later analysis.

Here immunoSEQ multiplex PCR was the method, and the copy in TCRdb shows in-frame clones only, minus some. Of around 220,000 clones listed, 80% to 85% are singletons. The CDR3 has 14 amino acids. The V gene lost 3 bases and the J gene lost 2 bases, with 10 bases spanning the gap. From germline, CDR1 is KGHSH and CDR2 LQKENI. On this clone itself: Its antigen is unknown.

The chain employs TRBV18 and TRBJ2-5; D is uncertain. This receptor was obtained from a woman in her twenties or thirties in good health and CMV-seropositive. Source material: PBMCs. CDR3 residues: CASSPKGIQETQYF. The DNA of the CDR3 is TGTGCCAGCTCACCCAAGGGAATTCAAGAGACCCAGTACTTC.